A selection of T cell receptor beta chains follows, all from one sample in a study of T cell responses to AZD1222 COVID-19 vaccine. Some clones are missing from TCRdb's copy, which holds only in-frame ones; the method was immunoSEQ multiplex PCR. The data contain tens of thousands of clones, around nine tenths of them singletons. The specimen was peripheral blood, collected on day 0 of AZD1222 vaccination. The receptors stem from an adult in good health. The CDR3 runs from the conserved cysteine through the conserved F or W. D genes are given only for firm matches. Clone size, where shown, is once, few, many, or a class for clones that have expanded.

v_gene: TRBV7-6
j_gene: TRBJ2-3
d_gene: TRBD2
abundance: NA
CDR3nt: TGTGCCAGCAGTAGCCCGGGGACTAGGTTTTCGGCGCAGTATTTT
CDR3aa: CASSSPGTRFSAQYF

v_gene: TRBV2
j_gene: TRBJ2-7
d_gene: TRBD1
abundance: once
CDR3nt: TGTGCCAGCAGTGCGGACAGGGGAGGAACCTACGAGCAGTACTTC
CDR3aa: CASSADRGGTYEQYF

v_gene: TRBV12-3/TRBV12-4
j_gene: TRBJ1-5
d_gene: NA
abundance: NA
CDR3nt: TGTGCCAGCAGTTCAGGTCTATTATTGCCCCAGCATTTT
CDR3aa: CASSSGLLLPQHF

v_gene: TRBV9
j_gene: TRBJ2-5
d_gene: NA
abundance: few
CDR3nt: TGTGCCAGCAGCACTGAGGGGGGGACCGAGACCCAGTACTTC
CDR3aa: CASSTEGGTETQYF

v_gene: TRBV12-3/TRBV12-4
j_gene: TRBJ2-2
d_gene: NA
abundance: NA
CDR3nt: TGTGCCAGCAGGAAAAGGGGCGCCGGGGAGCTGTTTTTT
CDR3aa: CASRKRGAGELFF

v_gene: TRBV7-9
j_gene: TRBJ1-2
d_gene: NA
abundance: NA
CDR3nt: TGTGCCAGCAGCCCAGACACCGCTAACTATGGCTACACCTTC
CDR3aa: CASSPDTANYGYTF

v_gene: TRBV28
j_gene: TRBJ2-7
d_gene: NA
abundance: once
CDR3nt: TGTGCCAGCACCCCATACTCCCCTAACGAGCAGTACTTC
CDR3aa: CASTPYSPNEQYF

v_gene: TRBV12-3/TRBV12-4
j_gene: TRBJ1-5
d_gene: NA
abundance: NA
CDR3nt: TGTGCCACTCGGGCCGGGGGTAATCAGCCCCAGCATTTT
CDR3aa: CATRAGGNQPQHF

v_gene: TRBV28
j_gene: TRBJ2-6
d_gene: NA
abundance: NA
CDR3nt: TGTGCCAGCAGCCCGGCAGGAGTTCTATCTGGGGCCAACGTCCTGACTTTC
CDR3aa: CASSPAGVLSGANVLTF

v_gene: TRBV7-2
j_gene: TRBJ2-2
d_gene: TRBD2
abundance: NA
CDR3nt: TGTGCCAGCAGCGGTCCTGGGACTAGCTCCCCCGGGGAGCTGTTTTTT
CDR3aa: CASSGPGTSSPGELFF

v_gene: TRBV6-5
j_gene: TRBJ1-2
d_gene: NA
abundance: NA
CDR3nt: TGTGCCAGCAGGCAGGGCATTGACTATGGCTACACCTTC
CDR3aa: CASRQGIDYGYTF

v_gene: TRBV30
j_gene: TRBJ1-1
d_gene: NA
abundance: NA
CDR3nt: TGTGCCTGGAGCCAGGGTAGCTGGAACACTGAAGCTTTCTTT
CDR3aa: CAWSQGSWNTEAFF

v_gene: TRBV24-1
j_gene: TRBJ1-2
d_gene: TRBD1
abundance: NA
CDR3nt: TGTGCCACCAGAGACAGGGGACTGAGTGGCTACACCTTC
CDR3aa: CATRDRGLSGYTF

v_gene: TRBV5-1
j_gene: TRBJ2-2
d_gene: NA
abundance: NA
CDR3nt: TGCGCCAGCAGCTTAGACAGTCCCACCGGGGAGCTGTTTTTT
CDR3aa: CASSLDSPTGELFF

v_gene: TRBV6-5
j_gene: TRBJ1-2
d_gene: NA
abundance: few
CDR3nt: TGTGCCAGCAGAGAGGACACCTATGGCTACACCTTC
CDR3aa: CASREDTYGYTF

v_gene: TRBV14
j_gene: TRBJ2-3
d_gene: NA
abundance: NA
CDR3nt: TGTGCCAGCAGGCAGGGGGATACGCAGTATTTT
CDR3aa: CASRQGDTQYF

v_gene: TRBV5-4
j_gene: TRBJ2-2
d_gene: TRBD1
abundance: NA
CDR3nt: TGTGCCAGCCTACCGGGACAGCCGAACACCGGGGAGCTGTTTTTT
CDR3aa: CASLPGQPNTGELFF

v_gene: TRBV9
j_gene: TRBJ1-6
d_gene: NA
abundance: once
CDR3nt: TGTGCCAGTTCGGAGCAGGGCCTCCACTTT
CDR3aa: CASSEQGLHF

v_gene: TRBV10-3
j_gene: TRBJ1-5
d_gene: NA
abundance: NA
CDR3nt: TGTGCCATCAAGGGGACTGGACAAAGGAATCAGCCCCAGCATTTT
CDR3aa: CAIKGTGQRNQPQHF

v_gene: TRBV7-9
j_gene: TRBJ2-3
d_gene: TRBD1
abundance: NA
CDR3nt: TGTGCCAGCAGCCGAGGACAGGGGGGTCGCTGGGATACGCAGTATTTT
CDR3aa: CASSRGQGGRWDTQYF

v_gene: TRBV27
j_gene: TRBJ2-3
d_gene: NA
abundance: NA
CDR3nt: TGTGCCAGCAGGCCCCTGGGGGAGACGACAGATACGCAGTATTTT
CDR3aa: CASRPLGETTDTQYF

v_gene: TRBV1
j_gene: TRBJ1-2
d_gene: NA
abundance: NA
CDR3nt: TGCACCAGCAGCCACGGACCGGGACAGGGGAACTATGGCTACACCTTC
CDR3aa: CTSSHGPGQGNYGYTF

v_gene: TRBV24-1
j_gene: TRBJ2-2
d_gene: NA
abundance: NA
CDR3nt: TGTGCCACCTATTTCAAAGGGGGTCGGATCGGGGAGCTGTTTTTT
CDR3aa: CATYFKGGRIGELFF

v_gene: TRBV27
j_gene: TRBJ1-1
d_gene: NA
abundance: NA
CDR3nt: TGTGCCAGCAGTTTAGACCCCGGGACGGGCATCATGAACACTGAAGCTTTCTTT
CDR3aa: CASSLDPGTGIMNTEAFF

v_gene: TRBV27
j_gene: TRBJ2-7
d_gene: TRBD1
abundance: few
CDR3nt: TGTGCCAGCAGTAGGACAGGGGGATACGAGCAGTACTTC
CDR3aa: CASSRTGGYEQYF

v_gene: TRBV6-1
j_gene: TRBJ1-3
d_gene: NA
abundance: NA
CDR3nt: TGTGCCAGCAGTGAAGACGGATACTCTGGAAACACCATATATTTT
CDR3aa: CASSEDGYSGNTIYF

v_gene: TRBV10-2
j_gene: TRBJ2-7
d_gene: TRBD2
abundance: NA
CDR3nt: TGCGCCAGCAAAAAAGGACTAGCGGGAGGGGGGTCCTACGAGCAGTACTTC
CDR3aa: CASKKGLAGGGSYEQYF

v_gene: TRBV7-9
j_gene: TRBJ1-5
d_gene: NA
abundance: NA
CDR3nt: TGTGCCAGCAACATCGATGATCAGCCCCAGCATTTT
CDR3aa: CASNIDDQPQHF

v_gene: TRBV1
j_gene: TRBJ2-4
d_gene: NA
abundance: NA
CDR3nt: TGCACCAGCAGCCCTGGAAGCGGGGCAGGGAAAAACATTCAGTACTTC
CDR3aa: CTSSPGSGAGKNIQYF

v_gene: TRBV3-1/TRBV3-2
j_gene: TRBJ1-1
d_gene: NA
abundance: NA
CDR3nt: TGTGCCAGCAGCCAAGACCAGGGTGGTTACACTGAAGCTTTCTTT
CDR3aa: CASSQDQGGYTEAFF

v_gene: TRBV5-6
j_gene: TRBJ1-1
d_gene: NA
abundance: NA
CDR3nt: TGTGCCAGCAGCTTAAGGGCTGAAGCTTTCTTT
CDR3aa: CASSLRAEAFF

v_gene: TRBV3-1/TRBV3-2
j_gene: TRBJ2-7
d_gene: NA
abundance: NA
CDR3nt: TGTGCCAGCAGCCACCAGCCCAGCGGGTCCTACGAGCAGTACTTC
CDR3aa: CASSHQPSGSYEQYF

v_gene: TRBV19
j_gene: TRBJ1-1
d_gene: NA
abundance: few
CDR3nt: TGTGCCAGTAGTATCACAGGGTTAAGTGCTTTCTTT
CDR3aa: CASSITGLSAFF

v_gene: TRBV18
j_gene: TRBJ1-2
d_gene: NA
abundance: NA
CDR3nt: TGTGCCAGCTCAATCGACAGCCGGCAGGGCTACACCTTC
CDR3aa: CASSIDSRQGYTF

v_gene: TRBV28
j_gene: TRBJ1-2
d_gene: NA
abundance: NA
CDR3nt: TGCGCGACTAAAGCCCGGGGGTCCCCTCTCTATGGCTACACCTTC
CDR3aa: CATKARGSPLYGYTF

v_gene: TRBV6-5
j_gene: TRBJ2-5
d_gene: TRBD2
abundance: NA
CDR3nt: TGTGCCAGCAGGAAGACTAGCGGGACCGTAAAGACCCAGTACTTC
CDR3aa: CASRKTSGTVKTQYF

v_gene: TRBV7-2
j_gene: TRBJ2-6
d_gene: NA
abundance: NA
CDR3nt: TGTGCCAGCAGCCCGACAGGTTCAGGGGCCAACGTCCTGACTTTC
CDR3aa: CASSPTGSGANVLTF

v_gene: TRBV19
j_gene: TRBJ2-7
d_gene: TRBD2
abundance: NA
CDR3nt: TGTGCCAGTATGGGTAGCGGGCACTCCTACGAGCAGTACTTC
CDR3aa: CASMGSGHSYEQYF

v_gene: TRBV6-6
j_gene: TRBJ2-7
d_gene: NA
abundance: NA
CDR3nt: TGTGCCAGCAGTACCCGGGACGAGCAGTACTTC
CDR3aa: CASSTRDEQYF

v_gene: TRBV28
j_gene: TRBJ2-7
d_gene: TRBD1
abundance: NA
CDR3nt: TGTGCCAGCAGTTTAGGACAGGGTTTCGAGCAGTACTTC
CDR3aa: CASSLGQGFEQYF

v_gene: TRBV5-4
j_gene: TRBJ2-7
d_gene: NA
abundance: NA
CDR3nt: TGTGCCAGCAGCTCGGACAGCTTGAGCGAGCAGTACTTC
CDR3aa: CASSSDSLSEQYF

v_gene: TRBV5-6
j_gene: TRBJ1-5
d_gene: NA
abundance: NA
CDR3nt: TGTGCCAGCAGCTTGACAGGGATTGTTAATCAGCCCCAGCATTTT
CDR3aa: CASSLTGIVNQPQHF

v_gene: TRBV9
j_gene: TRBJ1-4
d_gene: NA
abundance: NA
CDR3nt: TGTGCCAGCACCCCCGGCGGGGAAGGTAAAGAAAAACTGTTTTTT
CDR3aa: CASTPGGEGKEKLFF

v_gene: TRBV6-5
j_gene: TRBJ2-2
d_gene: NA
abundance: once
CDR3nt: TGTGCCAGCAGAACACAGGGTGCTACCACCGGGGAGCTGTTTTTT
CDR3aa: CASRTQGATTGELFF

v_gene: TRBV5-1
j_gene: TRBJ1-4
d_gene: TRBD1
abundance: NA
CDR3nt: TGCGCCAGCAGCACTGCGGCTCGACAGGGTAATGAAAAACTGTTTTTT
CDR3aa: CASSTAARQGNEKLFF

v_gene: TRBV19
j_gene: TRBJ1-5
d_gene: NA
abundance: few
CDR3nt: TGTGCCTCAAAAGGGGGGGACGTAAGCAATCAGCCCCAGCATTTT
CDR3aa: CASKGGDVSNQPQHF

v_gene: TRBV24-1
j_gene: TRBJ1-1
d_gene: NA
abundance: NA
CDR3nt: TGTGCCACCAGTGATTTGGGGGACGGACGGTGGAACACTGAAGCTTTCTTT
CDR3aa: CATSDLGDGRWNTEAFF

v_gene: TRBV7-9
j_gene: TRBJ2-1
d_gene: NA
abundance: once
CDR3nt: TGTGCCAGCAGCTTAGTCGTCGAGCGGAACTACAATGAGCAGTTCTTC
CDR3aa: CASSLVVERNYNEQFF

v_gene: TRBV18
j_gene: TRBJ2-1
d_gene: NA
abundance: NA
CDR3nt: TGTGCCAGCTCACCGCCGCCGGGGAATGAGCAGTTCTTC
CDR3aa: CASSPPPGNEQFF

v_gene: TRBV4-1
j_gene: TRBJ2-5
d_gene: NA
abundance: NA
CDR3nt: TGCGCCAGCAGCCAAGATTTTGCGCAAGAGACCCAGTACTTC
CDR3aa: CASSQDFAQETQYF

v_gene: TRBV19
j_gene: TRBJ1-2
d_gene: NA
abundance: NA
CDR3nt: TGTGCCAGTAGTTCACGGGCGAGAGGCTACACCTTC
CDR3aa: CASSSRARGYTF

v_gene: TRBV29-1
j_gene: TRBJ2-4
d_gene: NA
abundance: NA
CDR3nt: TGCAGCGTTGAAGAGGGGGGGCCGTGGAACATTCAGTACTTC
CDR3aa: CSVEEGGPWNIQYF

v_gene: TRBV11-2
j_gene: TRBJ2-5
d_gene: NA
abundance: NA
CDR3nt: TGTGCCAGCAGCCGCGGGGAGACCCAGTACTTC
CDR3aa: CASSRGETQYF

v_gene: TRBV5-1
j_gene: TRBJ2-5
d_gene: TRBD2
abundance: NA
CDR3nt: TGCGCCAGCAGCTTGGAAGGCGGGAGGAAAGAGACCCAGTACTTC
CDR3aa: CASSLEGGRKETQYF